This TCR beta chain was recovered during a study of blood T cell repertoires in COVID-19. Study in general: Italy, Spain and the United States were the sources of the convalescent and acute COVID-19 samples.

From germline, CDR1 is PRHDT and CDR2 FYEKMQ (reference sequence). The CDR3 spans 15 residues. Germline trimming cut 6 bases from V and 4 bases from J; bases unmatched to any gene: 8. Original analysis: Reference gene primer amplification gave estimated nucleated cell counts. TCRdb keeps only in-frame clones here, not all; method: immunoSEQ multiplex PCR. That table is the source of V, J and clone size, and D and trimming were worked out from the DNA. The table has 150,000 or so clones, 60% to 80% seen once. The sequence was collected from a woman aged 50 to 60 with active or convalescent COVID-19. The sequenced sample was peripheral blood. The chain couples TRBV13 to TRBJ2-1; 8 bases are a match to TRBD2. The CDR3, as DNA: TGTGCCAGCAGATTTCAGCGGGAGACTTACAATGAGCAGTTCTTC. This codes for CASRFQRETYNEQFF.